This T cell receptor (beta chain) was profiled in a study of shared T cell receptors in the human thymus (dated by TCRdb to about 2021). General notes on the study: The study examined how self-reactive, shared T-cell receptor alpha chains are generated in the human thymus.

Libraries were made using the immunoSEQ multiplex PCR assay. TCRdb obtained this table from immuneACCESS and retained in-frame rearrangements with V and J assigned. These tables miss some clones; where compared with another copy, unresolved V genes account for less than half of the shortfall, and the remainder is unexplained. This sample comprises hundreds of thousands of clones, around 87% of them detected only once. The top ten clones comprise 0.0095% to 0.012% of the sample. The CDR3 covers 15 residues, taking in both the cysteine and the phenylalanine. Kept here is only the CDR3 DNA, which spans 45 bases and is read in frame from base 1. V loses 0 bases of germline sequence and J loses 5 bases, and the interval between the two ends is 13 bases. CDR1 and CDR2 were assigned from the germline V gene as SGHDT and YYEEEE. On this clone: The clone's antigen remains unknown. Nothing much larger sits one base from this clone, and base qualities are not available.

This sample also belongs to another study, concerning human thymus T cells. That second report states: In Finland, the donors were immunologically healthy infants who were having open corrective cardiac surgery for congenital heart defects. Thymus tissue was collected as surgical resects that were removed during corrective cardiac surgery. Biased V and J gene segment usage appeared to be present in both thymic and peripheral blood repertoires. According to the related research, thymic TCR repertoires were highly overlapping among unrelated individuals. The study used under 10 infant thymus samples plus four related peripheral blood samples to characterize TCR alpha and beta repertoires. Donor ages ranging from about 6 to 244 days were recorded, and a handful of male and a couple of female infants were included in the cohort. Thymocytes were freed from the tissue by mechanical means and kept at -70 degrees C as pellets of roughly 9-34 million cells. A QIAsymphony instrument was used to extract genomic DNA from the frozen cell pellets. The immunoSEQ multiplex PCR assay was used to amplify the TCRB and TCRAD loci from a standardized quantity of quality-controlled genomic DNA. The amplicons spanned the V(D)J region and were long enough to cover the CDR3 and allow V and J genes to be identified. Through the commercial immunoSEQ service, the amplicons were sequenced on an Illumina platform. Primer bias and sequencing errors were corrected as previously described, and TCRAD and TCRB were defined on the basis of the IMGT database. The repertoires were analysed using immunoSEQ Analyzer 3.0 and VDJTools for basic statistics, V/J segment usage, diversity estimates, rarefaction and pairwise overlap. To estimate diversity, the Chao1, ChaoE, Efron-Thisted, Shannon and inverse Simpson indices were applied, and diversity was also estimated on datasets down-sampled to the smallest sample. For repertoire overlap, CDR3 nucleotide sequence, V gene and J gene had to match strictly, and clustering was done by Jaccard-based multidimensional scaling. On average, thymus samples gave 750,000 to 950,000 unique TCRB clonotypes, whereas blood samples gave 80,000 to 85,000.

Sequenced input: thymocytes. The TCR comes from a boy less than two years old with a congenital heart defect. Donor details come from another sample of the same person, matched by shared clones. Recombination connected TRBV5-6 to TRBJ2-3; the D region possibly corresponds to TRBD1 (7 bases align). The nucleotide sequence is given as TGTGCCAGCAGCTTGGGGAGGGGGCTTGGAGATACGCAGTATTTT. Its translation is CASSLGRGLGDTQYF.